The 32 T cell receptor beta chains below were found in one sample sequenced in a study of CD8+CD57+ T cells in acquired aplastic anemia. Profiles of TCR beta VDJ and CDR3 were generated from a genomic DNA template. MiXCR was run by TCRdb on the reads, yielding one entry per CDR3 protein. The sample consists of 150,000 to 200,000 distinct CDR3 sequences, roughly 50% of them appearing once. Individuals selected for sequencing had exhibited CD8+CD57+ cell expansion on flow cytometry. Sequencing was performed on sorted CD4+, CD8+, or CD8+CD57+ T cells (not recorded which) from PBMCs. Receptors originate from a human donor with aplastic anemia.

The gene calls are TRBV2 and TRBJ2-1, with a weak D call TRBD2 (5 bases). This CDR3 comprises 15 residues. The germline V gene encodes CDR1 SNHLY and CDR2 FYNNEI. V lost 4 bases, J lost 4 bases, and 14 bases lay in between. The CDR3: CASSATRTSYNEQFF. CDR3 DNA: TGTGCCAGCAGTGCCACCCGGACTTCTTACAATGAGCAGTTCTTC. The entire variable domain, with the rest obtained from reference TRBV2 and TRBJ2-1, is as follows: EPEVTQTPSHQVTQMGQEVILRCVPISNHLYFYWYRQILGQKVEFLVSFYNNEISEKSEIFDDQFSVERPDGSNFTLKIRSTKLEDSAMYFCASSATRTSYNEQFFGPGTRLTVL.

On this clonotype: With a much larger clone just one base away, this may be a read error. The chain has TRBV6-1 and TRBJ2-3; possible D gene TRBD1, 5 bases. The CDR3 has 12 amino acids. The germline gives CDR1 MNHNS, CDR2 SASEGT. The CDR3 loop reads CASSGHTGTQYF. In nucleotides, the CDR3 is TGTGCCAGCAGTGGGCACACAGGTACGCAGTATTTT.

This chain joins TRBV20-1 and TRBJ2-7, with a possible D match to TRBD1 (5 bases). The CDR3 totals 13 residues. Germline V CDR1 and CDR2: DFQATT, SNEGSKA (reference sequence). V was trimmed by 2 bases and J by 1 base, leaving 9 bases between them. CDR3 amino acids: CSARSRDSYEQYF. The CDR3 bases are TGCAGTGCTAGAAGCAGGGATTCCTACGAGCAGTACTTC.

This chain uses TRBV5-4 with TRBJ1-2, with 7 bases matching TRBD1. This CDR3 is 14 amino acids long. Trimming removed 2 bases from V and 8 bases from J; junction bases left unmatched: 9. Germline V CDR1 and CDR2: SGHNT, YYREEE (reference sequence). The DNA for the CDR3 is TGTGCCAGCAGCTTAGAGACAGGGCTTTCGGGCTACACCTTC. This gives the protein CASSLETGLSGYTF.

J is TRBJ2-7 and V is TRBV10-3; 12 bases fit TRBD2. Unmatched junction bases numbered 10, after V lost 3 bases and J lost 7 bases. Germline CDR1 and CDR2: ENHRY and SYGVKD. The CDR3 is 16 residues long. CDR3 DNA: TGTGCCATCAGTGATCCGCCGGGACTAGCGGGTTGGGAGCAGTACTTC. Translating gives CAISDPPGLAGWEQYF.

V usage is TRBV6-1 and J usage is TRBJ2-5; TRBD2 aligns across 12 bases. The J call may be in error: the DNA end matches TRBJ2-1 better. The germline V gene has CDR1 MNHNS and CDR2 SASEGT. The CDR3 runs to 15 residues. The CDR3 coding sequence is TGTGCCAGCAGGACTCTAGCGGGGGGGAGGAGTGAGCAGTTCTTC. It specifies CASRTLAGGRSEQFF.

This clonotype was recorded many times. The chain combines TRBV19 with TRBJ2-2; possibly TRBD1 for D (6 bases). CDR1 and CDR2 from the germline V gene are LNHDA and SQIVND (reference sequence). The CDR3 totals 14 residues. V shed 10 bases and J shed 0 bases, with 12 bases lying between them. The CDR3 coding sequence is TGTGCCACCAGGGACAACCCGAACACCGGGGAGCTGTTTTTT. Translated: CATRDNPNTGELFF.

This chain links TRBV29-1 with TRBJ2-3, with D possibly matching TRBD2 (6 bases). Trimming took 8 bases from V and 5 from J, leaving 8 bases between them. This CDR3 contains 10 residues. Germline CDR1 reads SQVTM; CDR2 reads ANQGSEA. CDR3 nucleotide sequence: TGCAGCTTGGAGGGAGATACGCAGTATTTT. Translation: CSLEGDTQYF.

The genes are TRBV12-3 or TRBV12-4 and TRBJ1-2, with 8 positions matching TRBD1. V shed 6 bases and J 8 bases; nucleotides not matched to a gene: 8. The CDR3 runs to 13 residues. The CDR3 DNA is TGTGCCAGCAGCGTAGACAGGGGTGGCGGCTACACCTTC. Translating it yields CASSVDRGGGYTF.

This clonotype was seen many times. The CDR3 coding sequence is TGTGCCACCGGGACTAGCGGACTCCCCGGGCGGGAGCAGTACTTC. Translating gives CATGTSGLPGREQYF. The chain recombines TRBV10-3 with TRBJ2-7, with 11 nucleotides matching TRBD2. V shed 10 bases and J 7 bases; nucleotides not matched to a gene: 15. CDR3 size: 15 residues. CDR1 ENHRY and CDR2 SYGVKD come from the germline V gene.

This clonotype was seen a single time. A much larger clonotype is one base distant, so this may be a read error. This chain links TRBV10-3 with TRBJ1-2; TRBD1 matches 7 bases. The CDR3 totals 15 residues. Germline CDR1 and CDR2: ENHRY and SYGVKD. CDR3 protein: CASSSQWEGADSYTF. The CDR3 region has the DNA TGTGCCAGCAGTTCCCAATGGGAGGGGGCCGATAGCTACACCTTC.

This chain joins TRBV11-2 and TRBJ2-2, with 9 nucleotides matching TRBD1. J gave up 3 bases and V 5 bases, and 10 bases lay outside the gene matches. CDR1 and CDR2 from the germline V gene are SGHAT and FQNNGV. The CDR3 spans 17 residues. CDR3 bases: TGTGCCAGCAGCCCGGACAGGGGTAGAAGGGACACCGGGGAGCTGTTTTTT. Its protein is CASSPDRGRRDTGELFF.

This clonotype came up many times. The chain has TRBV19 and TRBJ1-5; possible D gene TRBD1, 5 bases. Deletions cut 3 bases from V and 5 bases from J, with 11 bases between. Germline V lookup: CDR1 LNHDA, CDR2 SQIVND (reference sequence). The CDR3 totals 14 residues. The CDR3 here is CASSMVAGYQPQHF. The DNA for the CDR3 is TGTGCCAGTAGTATGGTAGCAGGGTATCAGCCCCAGCATTTT.

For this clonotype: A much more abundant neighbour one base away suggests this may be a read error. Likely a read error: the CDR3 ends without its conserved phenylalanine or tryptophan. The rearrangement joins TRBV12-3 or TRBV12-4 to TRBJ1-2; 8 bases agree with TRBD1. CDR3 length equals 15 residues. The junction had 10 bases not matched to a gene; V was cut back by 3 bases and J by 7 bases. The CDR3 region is CASSLWSGGIGGYTS. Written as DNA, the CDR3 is TGTGCCAGCAGTTTGTGGTCAGGGGGCATTGGTGGCTACACCTCC.

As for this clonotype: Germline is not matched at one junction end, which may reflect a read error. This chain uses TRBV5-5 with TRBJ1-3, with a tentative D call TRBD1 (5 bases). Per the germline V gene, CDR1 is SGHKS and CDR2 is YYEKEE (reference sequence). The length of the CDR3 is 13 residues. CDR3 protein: CASSSGTGNTIYF. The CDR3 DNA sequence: TGCGCCAGCAGCTCAGGGACTGGAAACACCATATATTTT.

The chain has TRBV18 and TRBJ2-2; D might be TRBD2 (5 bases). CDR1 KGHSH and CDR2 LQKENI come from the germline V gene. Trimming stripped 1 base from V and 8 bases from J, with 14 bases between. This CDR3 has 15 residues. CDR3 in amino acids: CASSPQAATPGELFF. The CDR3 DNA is TGTGCCAGCTCACCACAAGCGGCCACCCCGGGGGAGCTGTTTTTT.

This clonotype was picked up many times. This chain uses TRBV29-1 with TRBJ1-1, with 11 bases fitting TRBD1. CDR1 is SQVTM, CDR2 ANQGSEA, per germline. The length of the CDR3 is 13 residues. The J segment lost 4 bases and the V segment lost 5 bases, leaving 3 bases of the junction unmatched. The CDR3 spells CSVPGTGGTEAFF. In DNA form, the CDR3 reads TGCAGCGTTCCCGGGACAGGGGGCACTGAAGCTTTCTTT. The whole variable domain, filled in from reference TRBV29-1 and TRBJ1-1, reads SAVISQKPSRDICQRGTSLTIQCQVDSQVTMMFWYRQQPGQSLTLIATANQGSEATYESGFVIDKFPISRPNLTFSTLTVSNMSPEDSSIYLCSVPGTGGTEAFFGQGTRLTVV.

This CDR3 is CASSVIGRGSYEQFF. DNA for the CDR3: TGTGCCAGCAGTGTGATAGGGAGAGGTAGTTATGAGCAGTTCTTC. The chain joins TRBV2 to TRBJ2-1, with D tentatively TRBD2 (5 bases). The ends were cut back, 4 bases at V and 8 bases at J, with 18 bases in the middle. The V gene's germline CDR1 is SNHLY and CDR2 FYNNEI. The CDR3 is 15 amino acids. Supplemented by reference TRBV2 and TRBJ2-1, the full variable domain reads EPEVTQTPSHQVTQMGQEVILRCVPISNHLYFYWYRQILGQKVEFLVSFYNNEISEKSEIFDDQFSVERPDGSNFTLKIRSTKLEDSAMYFCASSVIGRGSYEQFFGPGTRLTVL.

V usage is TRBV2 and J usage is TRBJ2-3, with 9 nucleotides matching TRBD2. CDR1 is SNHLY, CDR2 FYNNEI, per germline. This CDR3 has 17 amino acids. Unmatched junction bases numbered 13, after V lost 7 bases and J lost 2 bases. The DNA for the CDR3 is TGTGCCAGCATGCGGGAGGGCCTTCACCACAACACAGATACGCAGTATTTT. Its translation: CASMREGLHHNTDTQYF.

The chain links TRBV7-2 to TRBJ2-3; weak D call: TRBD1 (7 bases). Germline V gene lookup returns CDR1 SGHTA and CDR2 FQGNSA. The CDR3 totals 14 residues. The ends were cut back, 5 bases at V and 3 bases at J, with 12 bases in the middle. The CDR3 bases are TGTGCCAGCAGCATCCAGGGGGGAACAGATACGCAGTATTTT. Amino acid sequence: CASSIQGGTDTQYF. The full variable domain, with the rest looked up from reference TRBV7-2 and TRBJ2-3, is GAGVSQSPSNKVTEKGKDVELRCDPISGHTALYWYRQSLGQGLEFLIYFQGNSAPDKSGLPSDRFSAERTGGSVSTLTIQRTQQEDSAVYLCASSIQGGTDTQYFGPGTRLTVL.

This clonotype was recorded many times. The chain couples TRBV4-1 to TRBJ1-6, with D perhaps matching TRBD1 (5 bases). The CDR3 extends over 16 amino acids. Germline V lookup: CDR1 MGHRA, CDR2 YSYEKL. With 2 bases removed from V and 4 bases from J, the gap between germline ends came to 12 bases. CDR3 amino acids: CASSQKRGRYNSPLHF. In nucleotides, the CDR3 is TGCGCCAGCAGCCAAAAAAGGGGTCGGTATAATTCACCCCTCCACTTT.

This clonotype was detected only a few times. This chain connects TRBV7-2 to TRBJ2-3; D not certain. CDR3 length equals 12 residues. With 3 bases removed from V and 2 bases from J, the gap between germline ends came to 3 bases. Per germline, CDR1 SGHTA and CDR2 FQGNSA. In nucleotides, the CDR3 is TGTGCCAGCAGCTTCAACACAGATACGCAGTATTTT. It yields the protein CASSFNTDTQYF.

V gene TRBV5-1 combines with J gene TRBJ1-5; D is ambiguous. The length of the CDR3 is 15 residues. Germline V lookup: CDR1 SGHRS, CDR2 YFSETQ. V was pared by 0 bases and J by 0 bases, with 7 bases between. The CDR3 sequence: CASSLGGNSNQPQHF. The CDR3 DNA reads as TGCGCCAGCAGCTTGGGAGGGAATAGCAATCAGCCCCAGCATTTT.

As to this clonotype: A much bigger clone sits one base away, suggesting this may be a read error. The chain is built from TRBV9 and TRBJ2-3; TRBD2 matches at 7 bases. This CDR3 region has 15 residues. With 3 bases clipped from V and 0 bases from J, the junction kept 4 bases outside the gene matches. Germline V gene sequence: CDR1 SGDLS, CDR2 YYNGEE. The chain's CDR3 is CASSAAGRSTDTQYF. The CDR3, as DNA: TGTGCCAGCAGCGCAGCGGGACGTAGCACAGATACGCAGTATTTT.

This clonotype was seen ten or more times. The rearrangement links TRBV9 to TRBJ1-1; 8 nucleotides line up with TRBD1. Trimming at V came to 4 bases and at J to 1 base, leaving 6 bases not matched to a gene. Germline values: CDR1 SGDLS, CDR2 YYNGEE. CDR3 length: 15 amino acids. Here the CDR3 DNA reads TGTGCCAGCAGCCAATCCACAGGGGGGAACACTGAAGCTTTCTTT. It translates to CASSQSTGGNTEAFF.

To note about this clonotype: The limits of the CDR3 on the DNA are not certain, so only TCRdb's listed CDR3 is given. This CDR3 is CATQDREENYTCYAFF. The rearrangement uses TRBV10-1 and TRBJ1-1; TRBD1, as called in the table, went unchecked against the DNA. The CDR3 is 16 amino acids long, termini counted. CDR1 WNHNN and CDR2 SYGVQD come from the germline V gene (reference sequence).

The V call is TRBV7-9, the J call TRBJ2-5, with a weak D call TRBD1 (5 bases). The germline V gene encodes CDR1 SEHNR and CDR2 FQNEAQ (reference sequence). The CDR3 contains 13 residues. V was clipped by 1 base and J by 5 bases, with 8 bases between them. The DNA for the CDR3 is TGTGCCAGCAGCTTAGGGGGCTATGAGACCCAGTACTTC. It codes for CASSLGGYETQYF. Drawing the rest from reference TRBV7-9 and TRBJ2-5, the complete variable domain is DTGVSQNPRHKITKRGQNVTFRCDPISEHNRLYWYRQTLGQGPEFLTYFQNEAQLEKSRLLSDRFSAERPKGSFSTLEIQRTEQGDSAMYLCASSLGGYETQYFGPGTRLLVL.

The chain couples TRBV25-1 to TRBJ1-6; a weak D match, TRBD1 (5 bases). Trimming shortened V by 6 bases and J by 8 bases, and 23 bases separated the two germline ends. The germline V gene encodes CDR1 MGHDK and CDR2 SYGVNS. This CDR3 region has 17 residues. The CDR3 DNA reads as TGTGCCAGCAGACAAACTGGGTCAGGGCGGTACGATTCACCCCTCCACTTT. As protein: CASRQTGSGRYDSPLHF.

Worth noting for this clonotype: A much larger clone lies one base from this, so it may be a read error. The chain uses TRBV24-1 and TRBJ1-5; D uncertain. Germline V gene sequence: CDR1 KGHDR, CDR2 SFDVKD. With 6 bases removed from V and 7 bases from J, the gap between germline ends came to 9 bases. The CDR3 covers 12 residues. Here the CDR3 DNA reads TGTGCCACCAGTTTATTAGGCCAGCCCCAGCATTTT. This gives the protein CATSLLGQPQHF.

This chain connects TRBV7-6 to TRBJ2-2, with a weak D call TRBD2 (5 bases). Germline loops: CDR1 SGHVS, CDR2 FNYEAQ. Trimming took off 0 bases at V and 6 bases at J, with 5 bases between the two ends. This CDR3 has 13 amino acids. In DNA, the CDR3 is TGTGCCAGCAGCTTAGCGGGAGCCGGGGAGCTGTTTTTT. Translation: CASSLAGAGELFF.

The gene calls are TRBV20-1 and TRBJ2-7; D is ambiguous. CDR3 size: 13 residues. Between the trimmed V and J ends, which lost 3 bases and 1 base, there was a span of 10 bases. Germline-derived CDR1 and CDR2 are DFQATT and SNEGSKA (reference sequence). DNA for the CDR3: TGCAGTGCTAGCGGAGTTGATTCCTACGAGCAGTACTTC. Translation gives CSASGVDSYEQYF.

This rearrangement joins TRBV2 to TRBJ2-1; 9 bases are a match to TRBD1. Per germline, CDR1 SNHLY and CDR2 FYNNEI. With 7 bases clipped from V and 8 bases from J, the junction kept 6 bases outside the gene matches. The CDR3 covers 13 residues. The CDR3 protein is CASNGQGSYEQFF. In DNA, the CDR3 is TGTGCCAGCAACGGACAGGGGAGCTATGAGCAGTTCTTC.